These T cell receptor beta chains were read from a single sample in a study of blood T cell repertoires in COVID-19. Some clones are missing from TCRdb's copy, which holds only in-frame ones; the method was immunoSEQ multiplex PCR. The sample lists roughly 150,000 clones, about four fifths occurring once. The sample taken for sequencing was peripheral blood. These receptor sequences come from a man in his 70s with active or convalescent COVID-19. The CDR3 runs from the conserved cysteine through the conserved F or W. A D gene is named only where the DNA matches it firmly. Some rows have no size entry. The others give once, few or many, or a class for an expanded clone.

J: TRBJ2-1
D: NA
size: few
V: TRBV7-6
length: 11
CDR3: CASSIWREQFF
DNA: TGTGCCAGCAGCATATGGCGGGAGCAGTTCTTC

J: TRBJ2-3
D: NA
size: NA
V: TRBV28
length: 16
CDR3: CASSPAGASGTDTQYF
DNA: TGTGCCAGCAGCCCGGCTGGGGCTAGCGGCACAGATACGCAGTATTTT

J: TRBJ2-5
D: NA
size: NA
V: TRBV29-1
length: 13
CDR3: CSVDERVQETQYF
DNA: TGCAGCGTTGATGAGAGAGTCCAAGAGACCCAGTACTTC

J: TRBJ1-1
D: NA
size: few
V: TRBV7-3
length: 14
CDR3: CASSPRGGGTEAFF
DNA: TGTGCCAGCAGCCCCCGGGGGGGCGGCACTGAAGCTTTCTTT

J: TRBJ2-1
D: NA
size: NA
V: TRBV7-2
length: 17
CDR3: CASSPYGGAGSYTEQFF
DNA: TGTGCCAGCAGCCCCTACGGAGGGGCGGGGTCTTACACTGAGCAGTTCTTC

J: TRBJ1-4
D: TRBD1
size: NA
V: TRBV4-3
length: 15
CDR3: CASSQPDRANEKLFF
DNA: TGCGCCAGCAGCCAGCCCGACAGGGCTAATGAAAAACTGTTTTTT

J: TRBJ1-4
D: NA
size: NA
V: TRBV5-1
length: 14
CDR3: CASSLDGIVEKLFF
DNA: TGCGCCAGCAGCTTGGACGGGATTGTTGAAAAACTGTTTTTT

J: TRBJ2-3
D: NA
size: once
V: TRBV9
length: 15
CDR3: CASSRREQGTDTQYF
DNA: TGTGCCAGCAGTCGTAGGGAGCAGGGCACAGATACGCAGTATTTT

J: TRBJ2-1
D: NA
size: NA
V: TRBV28
length: 12
CDR3: CASSLGPNEQFF
DNA: TGTGCCAGCAGTTTAGGCCCCAATGAGCAGTTCTTC

J: TRBJ1-1
D: NA
size: NA
V: TRBV18
length: 14
CDR3: CASSPATRDTEAFF
DNA: TGTGCCAGCTCACCAGCGACGAGGGACACTGAAGCTTTCTTT

J: TRBJ2-2
D: NA
size: NA
V: TRBV10-1
length: 13
CDR3: CASRRTVNGELFF
DNA: TGCGCCAGCCGACGGACAGTCAACGGGGAGCTGTTTTTT

J: TRBJ2-7
D: TRBD1
size: NA
V: TRBV24-1
length: 12
CDR3: CATSRTGGEQYF
DNA: TGTGCCACCAGCAGGACAGGGGGCGAGCAGTACTTC

J: TRBJ2-3
D: NA
size: once
V: TRBV10-3
length: 16
CDR3: CAISESRPGDTDTQYF
DNA: TGTGCCATCAGTGAGTCGAGGCCTGGAGACACAGATACGCAGTATTTT

J: TRBJ2-7
D: TRBD2
size: NA
V: TRBV10-3
length: 16
CDR3: CAISESGAGASYEQYF
DNA: TGTGCCATCAGTGAGTCTGGAGCGGGGGCCAGCTACGAGCAGTACTTC

J: TRBJ1-2
D: NA
size: few
V: TRBV19
length: 11
CDR3: CGSGLGGGYTF
DNA: TGTGGATCCGGTTTAGGGGGAGGCTACACCTTC

J: TRBJ1-5
D: TRBD1
size: NA
V: TRBV2
length: 14
CDR3: CASRTGTGFQPQHF
DNA: TGTGCCAGCAGGACCGGGACAGGGTTTCAGCCCCAGCATTTT

J: TRBJ2-7
D: NA
size: NA
V: TRBV20-1
length: 13
CDR3: CSASARVVGEQYF
DNA: TGCAGTGCTAGTGCCAGGGTTGTGGGCGAGCAGTACTTC

J: TRBJ1-4
D: TRBD1
size: few
V: TRBV18
length: 14
CDR3: CASSLGQGREKLFF
DNA: TGTGCCAGCTCTCTCGGACAGGGTCGTGAAAAACTGTTTTTT

J: TRBJ2-1
D: TRBD2
size: NA
V: TRBV7-9
length: 14
CDR3: CASSPSGGPNEQFF
DNA: TGTGCCAGCAGCCCTAGCGGGGGGCCAAATGAGCAGTTCTTC

J: TRBJ2-3
D: TRBD2
size: NA
V: TRBV4-1
length: 16
CDR3: CASSQELAGYTDTQYF
DNA: TGCGCCAGCAGCCAAGAGCTAGCGGGGTACACAGATACGCAGTATTTT

J: TRBJ2-5
D: NA
size: NA
V: TRBV6-5
length: 14
CDR3: CASSYRTAKETQYF
DNA: TGTGCCAGCAGCTATCGGACAGCTAAAGAGACCCAGTACTTC

J: TRBJ1-2
D: NA
size: NA
V: TRBV15
length: 17
CDR3: CATSNTTKAGLNYGYTF
DNA: TGTGCCACCAGCAACACTACCAAGGCAGGGCTTAACTATGGCTACACCTTC

J: TRBJ1-4
D: TRBD1
size: NA
V: TRBV2
length: 17
CDR3: CASISGTAYATNEKLFF
DNA: TGTGCCAGCATCTCCGGGACAGCCTATGCAACTAATGAAAAACTGTTTTTT

J: TRBJ1-5
D: NA
size: NA
V: TRBV6-5
length: 12
CDR3: CASSSTGQPQHF
DNA: TGTGCCAGCAGCTCAACAGGGCAGCCCCAGCATTTT

J: TRBJ2-2
D: TRBD1
size: NA
V: TRBV27
length: 15
CDR3: CASSWRTGRTGELFF
DNA: TGTGCCAGCAGCTGGAGGACAGGGCGGACCGGGGAGCTGTTTTTT

J: TRBJ1-2
D: TRBD1
size: NA
V: TRBV12-3/TRBV12-4
length: 13
CDR3: CASRSGTGYGYTF
DNA: TGTGCCAGCAGATCCGGGACAGGGTATGGCTACACCTTC

J: TRBJ1-1
D: NA
size: NA
V: TRBV12-3/TRBV12-4
length: 12
CDR3: CASSLLSTEAFF
DNA: TGTGCCAGCAGTTTGCTTAGCACTGAAGCTTTCTTT

J: TRBJ1-2
D: NA
size: NA
V: TRBV7-2
length: 17
CDR3: CASSLGPLTGSDAGYTF
DNA: TGTGCCAGCAGCTTGGGGCCCTTAACAGGGTCAGACGCTGGCTACACCTTC

J: TRBJ2-7
D: TRBD1
size: few
V: TRBV4-3
length: 14
CDR3: CASSRGTVHYEQYF
DNA: TGCGCCAGCAGCCGGGGGACAGTACACTACGAGCAGTACTTC

J: TRBJ2-7
D: TRBD2
size: NA
V: TRBV24-1
length: 15
CDR3: CATSDATSGSYEQYF
DNA: TGTGCCACCAGTGACGCAACTAGCGGGAGTTACGAGCAGTACTTC

J: TRBJ1-2
D: TRBD1
size: NA
V: TRBV5-1
length: 15
CDR3: CASSRGTVPNYGYTF
DNA: TGCGCCAGCAGCAGGGGGACAGTACCTAACTATGGCTACACCTTC

J: TRBJ2-3
D: NA
size: NA
V: TRBV11-3
length: 15
CDR3: CASSLGLANTDTQYF
DNA: TGTGCCAGCAGCTTAGGGCTAGCCAACACAGATACGCAGTATTTT

J: TRBJ1-5
D: NA
size: NA
V: TRBV19
length: 17
CDR3: CASSSHSAGVGNQPQHF
DNA: TGTGCCAGTAGTTCCCATTCGGCGGGGGTTGGCAATCAGCCCCAGCATTTT

J: TRBJ1-6
D: NA
size: NA
V: TRBV7-6
length: 15
CDR3: CASSQGHLYNSPLHF
DNA: TGTGCCAGCAGCCAGGGACATCTCTATAATTCACCCCTCCACTTT

J: TRBJ2-7
D: TRBD2
size: few
V: TRBV5-4
length: 15
CDR3: CASSKTSGGSYEQYF
DNA: TGTGCCAGCAGCAAAACTAGCGGGGGGTCCTACGAGCAGTACTTC

J: TRBJ1-5
D: TRBD1
size: once
V: TRBV7-9
length: 15
CDR3: CASSKGQVDNQPQHF
DNA: TGTGCCAGCAGCAAGGGACAGGTAGACAATCAGCCCCAGCATTTT

J: TRBJ2-4
D: TRBD1
size: NA
V: TRBV4-1
length: 16
CDR3: CASSQGDRLAKNIQYF
DNA: TGCGCCAGCAGCCAAGGGGACAGATTAGCCAAAAACATTCAGTACTTC

J: TRBJ2-3
D: NA
size: NA
V: TRBV19
length: 20
CDR3: CASSIGPQWRPPRTTDTQYF
DNA: TGTGCCAGTAGTATCGGGCCCCAGTGGCGGCCCCCCAGGACTACAGATACGCAGTATTTT

J: TRBJ2-7
D: NA
size: NA
V: TRBV5-6
length: 13
CDR3: CASSAISGYEQYF
DNA: TGTGCCAGCAGCGCAATCTCCGGTTACGAGCAGTACTTC

J: TRBJ1-3
D: NA
size: NA
V: TRBV30
length: 15
CDR3: CAWSRTPNSGNTIYF
DNA: TGTGCCTGGAGTCGGACACCCAACTCTGGAAACACCATATATTTT

J: TRBJ1-1
D: NA
size: NA
V: TRBV7-9
length: 14
CDR3: CASSLRGGDTEAFF
DNA: TGTGCCAGCAGCTTAAGAGGGGGGGACACTGAAGCTTTCTTT

J: TRBJ1-1
D: NA
size: NA
V: TRBV11-2
length: 16
CDR3: CASRPSRGVLNTEAFF
DNA: TGTGCCAGCAGACCCTCGCGGGGGGTGCTGAACACTGAAGCTTTCTTT

J: TRBJ2-6
D: NA
size: NA
V: TRBV6-5
length: 15
CDR3: CASSYRGAGANVLTF
DNA: TGTGCCAGCAGTTACCGCGGGGCCGGGGCCAACGTCCTGACTTTC

J: TRBJ1-5
D: TRBD1
size: NA
V: TRBV6-5
length: 14
CDR3: CASSRTGGSQPQHF
DNA: TGTGCCAGCAGTCGCACAGGGGGGAGTCAGCCCCAGCATTTT

J: TRBJ2-5
D: NA
size: NA
V: TRBV6-5
length: 15
CDR3: CASSFRGGAGETQYF
DNA: TGTGCCAGCAGTTTCAGGGGCGGCGCGGGAGAGACCCAGTACTTC

J: TRBJ1-5
D: TRBD1
size: NA
V: TRBV10-3
length: 14
CDR3: CAISGTGGDQPQHF
DNA: TGTGCCATCAGTGGGACAGGGGGCGACCAGCCCCAGCATTTT

J: TRBJ2-1
D: NA
size: NA
V: TRBV19
length: 13
CDR3: CATRPRIYNEQFF
DNA: TGTGCCACCCGTCCCAGAATTTACAATGAGCAGTTCTTC

J: TRBJ1-6
D: NA
size: NA
V: TRBV9
length: 14
CDR3: CASSVLATDSPLHF
DNA: TGTGCCAGCAGCGTACTGGCAACCGATTCACCCCTCCACTTT

J: TRBJ2-7
D: NA
size: NA
V: TRBV5-4
length: 16
CDR3: CASSLGGGPISYEQYF
DNA: TGTGCCAGCAGCTTGGGGGGGGGCCCCATCTCCTACGAGCAGTACTTC

J: TRBJ1-4
D: NA
size: NA
V: TRBV20-1
length: 17
CDR3: CSASLRQVPSTNEKLFF
DNA: TGCAGTGCTAGTCTTCGACAGGTCCCTTCAACTAATGAAAAACTGTTTTTT

J: TRBJ1-1
D: TRBD1
size: few
V: TRBV18
length: 14
CDR3: CASSGGQGKTEAFF
DNA: TGTGCCAGCTCAGGCGGACAGGGGAAGACTGAAGCTTTCTTT

J: TRBJ2-7
D: TRBD1
size: NA
V: TRBV6-5
length: 15
CDR3: CASSYWTGDKDEQYF
DNA: TGTGCCAGCAGTTACTGGACAGGGGATAAGGACGAGCAGTACTTC